A single sample gave rise to the 16 T cell receptor beta chains below, sequenced in a study of radiation and T cells in renal cell carcinoma (dated by TCRdb to about 2020). The intended sense of this specimen's time point label: blood 2 weeks post-SBRT. The treatment or condition label for this specimen denotes: 15 Gy SBRT to primary tumor, nephrectomy 4 weeks later. Library preparation used the immunoSEQ multiplex PCR assay. What TCRdb holds here is the immuneACCESS table cut down to in-frame rearrangements. Part of the clones is not present; checked against another copy, under half of the missing clones reflect an unresolved V gene, and the others are unexplained. The sample data list 150,000 to 190,000 clones, and approximately 90% of these were observed just once. The ten top clones hold 10% to 15% of the sample. The material sequenced was blood, taken from a patient whose treatment included radiotherapy and nephrectomy. The source is a woman between 45 and 65 years old with renal cell carcinoma.

The chain carries TRBV19 and TRBJ2-2, with 9 nucleotides matching TRBD1. CDR1 is LNHDA and CDR2 is SQIVND in the germline V gene (reference sequence). J was trimmed by 6 bases and V by 7 bases; bases with no gene match: 6. CDR3 length: 14 residues. This chain's CDR3 is CASTRDRAAGELFF. DNA of the CDR3: TGTGCCAGTACTCGGGACAGGGCCGCCGGGGAGCTGTTTTTT.

The table lists this clone with a few counts. The rearrangement joins TRBV5-6 to TRBJ1-1; the match to TRBD1 covers 11 bases. The germline V gene encodes CDR1 SGHDT and CDR2 YYEEEE. V dropped 1 base and J dropped 4; count of bases not matched to a gene: 3. The CDR3 covers 15 residues. CDR3 coding DNA: TGTGCCAGCAGCTTGTGGGACAGGGGGATCACTGAAGCTTTCTTT. As protein: CASSLWDRGITEAFF.

The sample holds one count of this clone. The chain joins TRBV18 to TRBJ2-7; D gene uncertain. Per germline, CDR1 KGHSH and CDR2 LQKENI. The V end lost 2 bases, the J end lost 0 bases, and 8 bases lay between the germline ends. The CDR3 spans 14 residues. CDR3 loop: CASSPGVSSYEQYF. The CDR3 nucleotides are TGTGCCAGCTCACCAGGAGTTAGCTCCTACGAGCAGTACTTC.

The chain employs TRBV4-1 and TRBJ2-7, with D possibly matching TRBD1 (6 bases). Germline assignment: CDR1 MGHRA and CDR2 YSYEKL. V lost 1 base and J 3 bases, leaving 19 bases between the germline ends. The CDR3 runs to 17 residues. The CDR3 bases are TGCGCCAGCAGCCAAGTCATTTCTCGCAGGGGCGACTACGAGCAGTACTTC. It yields the protein CASSQVISRRGDYEQYF.

The CDR3 DNA reads as TGTGCCAGCAGTGGCCGGGTTAAGGGTTATGAAAAACTGTTTTTT. Translation: CASSGRVKGYEKLFF. The chain links TRBV25-1 to TRBJ1-4; D is undetermined. V lost 4 bases to trimming and J lost 6 bases, with 15 bases between them. This CDR3 has 15 residues. Germline V gene data show CDR1 as MGHDK and CDR2 as SYGVNS.

The chain couples TRBV4-1 to TRBJ1-1; D is perhaps TRBD1 (6 bases). CDR1 MGHRA and CDR2 YSYEKL come from the germline V gene. V shed 0 bases and J shed 0 bases, with 20 bases lying between them. CDR3 length equals 19 residues. The CDR3 sequence is CASSQERVRTVGLNTEAFF. The DNA for the CDR3 is TGCGCCAGCAGCCAAGAGCGGGTTAGGACAGTGGGATTGAACACTGAAGCTTTCTTT.

V gene TRBV6-5 combines with J gene TRBJ2-7; either TRBD1 or TRBD2 may fit D (5 bases each). Germline V gives CDR1 MNHEY, CDR2 SVGAGI. Trimming shortened V by 6 bases and J by 7 bases, and 16 bases separated the two germline ends. The CDR3 contains 13 residues. This chain's CDR3 is CASSAGTVFEQYF. CDR3 sequence (DNA): TGTGCCAGCAGCGCCGGGACGGTCTTTGAGCAGTACTTC.

The chain uses TRBV7-9 and TRBJ2-2, with D maybe TRBD2 (5 bases). The V end was cut by 4 bases, the J end by 2 bases, with 11 bases between. This CDR3 spans 15 amino acids. Germline-derived CDR1 and CDR2 are SEHNR and FQNEAQ (reference sequence). The CDR3 nucleotides are TGTGCCAGCAGCTCTTGGAGCGGAAACACCGGGGAGCTGTTTTTT. Protein product: CASSSWSGNTGELFF.

This sequence joins TRBV6-1 and TRBJ1-1, with D unclear. Trimming left V 0 bases short and J 5 bases short, with 10 bases between. Germline values: CDR1 MNHNS, CDR2 SASEGT. This CDR3 region has 14 residues. CDR3 sequence (DNA): TGTGCCAGCAGTGAAGCCTACGATGGGACTGAAGCTTTCTTT. Amino acids: CASSEAYDGTEAFF.

The genes are TRBV9 and TRBJ2-6; no definite D call. Germline values: CDR1 SGDLS, CDR2 YYNGEE. The CDR3 length is 15 residues. V lost 3 bases and J 0 bases, leaving 7 bases between the germline ends. The CDR3 reads CASSGTNSGANVLTF. In nucleotides, the CDR3 is TGTGCCAGCAGCGGGACGAACTCTGGGGCCAACGTCCTGACTTTC.

This clone was seen a single time. The chain joins TRBV11-2 to TRBJ2-3; the match to TRBD2 covers 14 bases. The trim removed 4 bases at V and 4 bases at J, leaving 4 bases unmatched. The CDR3 is made up of 16 amino acids. Germline V gives CDR1 SGHAT, CDR2 FQNNGV. CDR3 in amino acids: CASSSRTSGGSDTQYF. DNA for the CDR3: TGTGCCAGCAGCTCTAGGACTAGCGGGGGGTCAGATACGCAGTATTTT.

V usage is TRBV7-9 and J usage is TRBJ1-2; possibly TRBD1 for D (6 bases). The length of the CDR3 is 14 residues. Germline CDR1 is SEHNR and CDR2 is FQNEAQ (reference sequence). Trimming took 5 bases from V and 0 from J, leaving 10 bases between them. CDR3 region: CASSRQDPNYGYTF. The CDR3 DNA follows: TGTGCCAGCAGCAGACAGGATCCTAACTATGGCTACACCTTC.

The gene calls are TRBV7-9 and TRBJ2-3; 12 bases align to TRBD2. V trimming: 4 bases; J trimming: 2 bases; junction bases outside the gene matches: 7. CDR1 is SEHNR, CDR2 FQNEAQ, per germline (reference sequence). This CDR3 comprises 17 residues. The CDR3 DNA sequence: TGTGCCAGCAGCTCAACTAGGACTAGCGGGGACACAGATACGCAGTATTTT. It yields the protein CASSSTRTSGDTDTQYF.

This rearrangement joins TRBV6-1 to TRBJ2-1; D possibly uses TRBD1 or TRBD2 (6 bases each). The V gene lost 3 bases and the J gene lost 5 bases, with 17 bases spanning the gap. The CDR3 spans 16 residues. CDR1 and CDR2 from the germline V gene are MNHNS and SASEGT. This CDR3 is CASSEIWRGADNEQFF. The DNA of the CDR3 is TGTGCCAGCAGTGAGATTTGGAGGGGGGCGGACAATGAGCAGTTCTTC.

The chain uses TRBV25-1 and TRBJ1-2; weak D call: TRBD1 (5 bases). V shed 3 bases and J shed 4 bases, with 9 bases lying between them. This CDR3 has 13 amino acids. The germline V gene has CDR1 MGHDK and CDR2 SYGVNS. CDR3 DNA sequence: TGTGCCAGCAGTGATCAGGGTGCCTATGGCTACACCTTC. Its protein product is CASSDQGAYGYTF.

The chain recombines TRBV18 with TRBJ1-1, with 9 bases that match TRBD1. The CDR3 length is 15 residues. Germline V gene data show CDR1 as KGHSH and CDR2 as LQKENI. J was trimmed by 3 bases and V by 6 bases; bases with no gene match: 8. The chain's CDR3 is CASSQIQGAHTEAFF. In DNA form, the CDR3 reads TGTGCCAGCTCTCAAATACAGGGGGCTCACACTGAAGCTTTCTTT.